The subject of this entry is one T cell receptor (beta chain). Other DNA variants within this sample encode the same CDR3. The data belong to a study of blood T cell repertoires in COVID-19. The protocol was immunoSEQ multiplex PCR, while the TCRdb copy is restricted to in-frame clones and leaves out a portion. The data contain some 260,000 clones, around 89% of them seen just once; the ten biggest clones take up 8.8%. The sample was PBMCs or T cells enriched from blood (not recorded which). The source is a man aged 35 to 55 who had recovered from COVID-19.

As DNA, the CDR3 is TGCGCCAGCAGCTTTGGAGATTCTGGAAACACCATATATTTT. It yields the protein CASSFGDSGNTIYF. The genes are TRBV5-1 and TRBJ1-3; D is unresolved. This CDR3 is 14 amino acids long. V lost 2 bases to trimming and J lost 1 base, with 7 bases between them. Germline loops: CDR1 SGHRS, CDR2 YFSETQ.